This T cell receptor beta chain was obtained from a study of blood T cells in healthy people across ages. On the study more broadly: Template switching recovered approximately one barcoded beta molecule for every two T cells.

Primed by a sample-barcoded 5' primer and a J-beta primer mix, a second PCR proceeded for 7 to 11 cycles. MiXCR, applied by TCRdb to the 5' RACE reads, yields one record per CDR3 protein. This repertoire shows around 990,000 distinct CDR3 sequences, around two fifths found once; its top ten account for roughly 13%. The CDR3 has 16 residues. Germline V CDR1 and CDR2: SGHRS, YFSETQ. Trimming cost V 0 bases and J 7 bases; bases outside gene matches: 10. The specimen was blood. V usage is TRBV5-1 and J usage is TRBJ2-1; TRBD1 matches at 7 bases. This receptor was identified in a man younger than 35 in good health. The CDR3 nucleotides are TGCGCCAGCAGCTTGGGTTACAGGGGATCCTTTAATGAGCAGTTCTTC. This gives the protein CASSLGYRGSFNEQFF.